These 28 T cell receptor beta chains were sequenced from one sample in a study of radiation and T cells in renal cell carcinoma. The table came from immunoSEQ multiplex PCR; TCRdb's copy has only in-frame clones and leaves some out. The repertoire consists of tens of thousands of clones, with around 72% occurring once and the leading ten covering roughly 8%. Noted time point: baseline pretreatment blood. The treatment: 15 Gy SBRT to primary tumor, nephrectomy 4 weeks later. Here the sequenced sample was blood, taken from a patient whose treatment included radiotherapy and nephrectomy. The receptors here all came from a man in his sixties with renal cell carcinoma.

The V and J genes are TRBV6-6 and TRBJ2-1; 12 nucleotides agree with TRBD2. The germline V gene encodes CDR1 MNHNY and CDR2 SVGAGI (reference sequence). The junction had 9 bases not matched to a gene; V was cut back by 4 bases and J by 8 bases. This CDR3 is 16 amino acids long. CDR3 loop: CASSLALAGGYDEQFF. CDR3 sequence (DNA): TGTGCCAGCAGTTTAGCACTAGCGGGGGGCTATGATGAGCAGTTCTTC.

This clone was counted a few times. The gene calls are TRBV2 and TRBJ1-4, with unresolved D. Germline V lookup: CDR1 SNHLY, CDR2 FYNNEI. The length of the CDR3 is 11 residues. Between the trimmed V and J ends, which lost 3 bases and 6 bases, there was a span of 2 bases. The CDR3: CASSDDEKLFF. The CDR3 region has the DNA TGTGCCAGCAGTGATGATGAAAAACTGTTTTTT.

CDR3 DNA sequence: TGTGCCAGCAGCTTAACGGGACAAAACTATGGCTACACCTTC. This gives the protein CASSLTGQNYGYTF. This rearrangement joins TRBV5-4 to TRBJ1-2; D is perhaps TRBD1 (6 bases). CDR1 is SGHNT, CDR2 YYREEE, per germline (reference sequence). This CDR3 comprises 14 residues. V was trimmed by 2 bases and J by 2 bases, leaving 10 bases between them.

The chain recombines TRBV7-9 with TRBJ2-6; TRBD1 is a possible D gene (6 bases). CDR1 SEHNR and CDR2 FQNEAQ come from the germline V gene (reference sequence). V was cut by 3 bases and J by 3 bases, with 9 bases left in between. This CDR3 spans 15 amino acids. The CDR3 loop reads CASSLNRDGANVLTF. CDR3 nucleotide sequence: TGTGCCAGCAGCTTGAACAGGGATGGGGCCAACGTCCTGACTTTC.

The chain couples TRBV6-5 to TRBJ1-6; 9 positions match TRBD1. The CDR3 is made up of 13 amino acids. With 7 bases clipped from V and 9 bases from J, the junction kept 4 bases outside the gene matches. Germline CDR1 is MNHEY and CDR2 is SVGAGI. The CDR3 DNA reads TGTGCCAGCAAACAGGGGGCAGGTTCACCCCTCCACTTT. Protein: CASKQGAGSPLHF.

This clone turned up a few times. The rearrangement joins TRBV28 to TRBJ1-3, with D hard to call. The CDR3 is 13 amino acids. Germline lookup yields CDR1 MDHEN and CDR2 SYDVKM. V lost 3 bases, J lost 1 base, and 4 bases lay in between. Here the CDR3 DNA reads TGTGCCAGCAGTTTTGGGTCTGGAAACACCATATATTTT. This codes for CASSFGSGNTIYF.

This rearrangement joins TRBV7-2 to TRBJ2-3, with D tentatively TRBD1 or TRBD2 (5 bases each). This CDR3 has 14 amino acids. Germline values: CDR1 SGHTA, CDR2 FQGNSA. Trimming stripped 1 base from V and 2 bases from J, with 7 bases between. For the CDR3, the DNA is TGTGCCAGCAGCTTAGGAGGGACCACAGATACGCAGTATTTT. The encoded protein is CASSLGGTTDTQYF. The full variable domain, completed using reference TRBV7-2 and TRBJ2-3, is GAGVSQSPSNKVTEKGKDVELRCDPISGHTALYWYRQSLGQGLEFLIYFQGNSAPDKSGLPSDRFSAERTGGSVSTLTIQRTQQEDSAVYLCASSLGGTTDTQYFGPGTRLTVL.

The chain links TRBV13 to TRBJ2-5, with D perhaps matching TRBD1 (5 bases). This CDR3 contains 14 residues. V gave up 4 bases and J gave up 1 base, with 10 bases separating them. Germline V gene lookup returns CDR1 PRHDT and CDR2 FYEKMQ (reference sequence). The chain's CDR3 is CASSSRQSQETQYF. CDR3 DNA sequence: TGTGCCAGCAGCTCTCGACAGAGCCAAGAGACCCAGTACTTC. Together with reference TRBV13 and TRBJ2-5, the CDR3 gives the full variable domain: AAGVIQSPRHLIKEKRETATLKCYPIPRHDTVYWYQQGPGQDPQFLISFYEKMQSDKGSIPDRFSAQQFSDYHSELNMSSLELGDSALYFCASSSRQSQETQYFGPGTRLLVL.

By share, this clone counts as medium-sized. The sample has other DNA sequences that encode this CDR3 too. The J gene is TRBJ2-5, the V gene TRBV29-1; the D gene is possibly TRBD1 (5 bases). Germline V gene data show CDR1 as SQVTM and CDR2 as ANQGSEA. V dropped 3 bases and J dropped 4 bases, with 12 bases sitting between them. This CDR3 is built from 13 residues. CDR3 nucleotide sequence: TGCAGCGTTGACGGGCAGGGTGGAGAGACCCAGTACTTC. Translation gives CSVDGQGGETQYF.

This clone was counted a single time. The rearrangement uses TRBV2 and TRBJ2-5; 7 bases fit TRBD1. Per germline, CDR1 SNHLY and CDR2 FYNNEI. The CDR3 is 14 amino acids. V lost 7 bases, J lost 1 base, and 6 bases stayed unmatched. This CDR3 is CASTLQGLQETQYF. The CDR3 bases are TGTGCCAGCACCTTACAGGGGCTCCAAGAGACCCAGTACTTC.

This clone was seen at least ten times. This chain links TRBV14 with TRBJ1-4; D is undetermined. The germline V gene encodes CDR1 SGHDN and CDR2 FVKESK. The ends were cut back, 7 bases at V and 10 bases at J, with 13 bases in the middle. The CDR3 is 12 residues long. As DNA, the CDR3 is TGTGCCAGCACCGCTGGAGATCGAAAACTGTTTTTT. Amino acid sequence: CASTAGDRKLFF.

This clone counts as medium-sized. This chain uses TRBV30 with TRBJ1-6, with TRBD1 identical over 7 bases. This CDR3 region has 13 residues. The junction had 5 bases not matched to a gene; V was cut back by 5 bases and J by 7 bases. Germline V gives CDR1 GTSNPN, CDR2 SVGIG (reference sequence). CDR3 residues: CAWQGELNSPLHF. The CDR3 DNA follows: TGTGCCTGGCAGGGGGAGTTGAATTCACCCCTCCACTTT. Supplemented by reference TRBV30 and TRBJ1-6, the full variable domain reads SQTIHQWPATLVQPVGSPLSLECTVEGTSNPNLYWYRQAAGRGLQLLFYSVGIGQISSEVPQNLSASRPQDRQFILSSKKLLLSDSGFYLCAWQGELNSPLHFGNGTRLTVT.

The V gene is TRBV4-1, the J gene TRBJ1-5, with a possible D match to TRBD1 (6 bases). The ends were cut back, 4 bases at V and 7 bases at J, with 17 bases in the middle. The CDR3 covers 15 residues. Germline CDR1 reads MGHRA; CDR2 reads YSYEKL. DNA for the CDR3: TGCGCCAGCAGCCCGCCGGACAGCCTCAGCCAGCCCCAGCATTTT. It is translated as CASSPPDSLSQPQHF.

The chain joins TRBV5-1 to TRBJ1-1, with unresolved D. The CDR3 is 16 residues long. Deletions cut 0 bases from V and 0 bases from J, with 12 bases between. The germline CDR1 and CDR2 sequences are SGHRS and YFSETQ. The CDR3 DNA follows: TGCGCCAGCAGCTTGGATGGCAGTGCCCTGAACACTGAAGCTTTCTTT. It codes for CASSLDGSALNTEAFF. The full variable domain, completed using reference TRBV5-1 and TRBJ1-1, is KAGVTQTPRYLIKTRGQQVTLSCSPISGHRSVSWYQQTPGQGLQFLFEYFSETQRNKGNFPGRFSGRQFSNSRSEMNVSTLELGDSALYLCASSLDGSALNTEAFFGQGTRLTVV.

This clone was seen a single time. The chain has TRBV29-1 and TRBJ2-1, with D unresolved. This CDR3 contains 12 residues. Germline CDR1 is SQVTM and CDR2 is ANQGSEA. V was pared by 4 bases and J by 8 bases, with 12 bases between. CDR3 region: CSVVLPGYEQFF. The CDR3, as DNA: TGCAGCGTTGTTCTACCGGGCTATGAGCAGTTCTTC.

The chain combines TRBV5-1 with TRBJ2-2, with D perhaps TRBD2 (5 bases). The CDR3 sequence is 15 residues long. Trimming removed 4 bases from V and 0 bases from J, with 10 bases in between. Germline V gene lookup returns CDR1 SGHRS and CDR2 YFSETQ. This chain's CDR3 is CASSGPSTNTGELFF. DNA of the CDR3: TGCGCCAGCAGCGGTCCTAGCACGAACACCGGGGAGCTGTTTTTT. Together with reference TRBV5-1 and TRBJ2-2, the CDR3 gives the full variable domain: KAGVTQTPRYLIKTRGQQVTLSCSPISGHRSVSWYQQTPGQGLQFLFEYFSETQRNKGNFPGRFSGRQFSNSRSEMNVSTLELGDSALYLCASSGPSTNTGELFFGEGSRLTVL.

This chain connects TRBV11-1 to TRBJ2-5; D may be TRBD1 (6 bases). The CDR3 spans 15 residues. Deletions cut 1 base from V and 1 base from J, with 10 bases between. Germline values: CDR1 SGHAT, CDR2 FQDESV (reference sequence). The CDR3 nucleotides read TGTGCCAGCAGCTTAGGGCCAGGGGTCCAAGAGACCCAGTACTTC. Translation: CASSLGPGVQETQYF.

This chain joins TRBV6-1 and TRBJ2-7, with no clear D. Germline V gives CDR1 MNHNS, CDR2 SASEGT. The germline V and J ends were trimmed by 7 bases and 4 bases, with 8 bases remaining between them. This CDR3 has 11 amino acids. The CDR3 loop reads CASTNLYEQYV. As DNA, the CDR3 is TGTGCCAGCACTAACCTTTACGAGCAGTACGTC.

This clone was counted once. The chain couples TRBV5-6 to TRBJ2-5, with 11 bases fitting TRBD1. The CDR3 is made up of 15 amino acids. CDR1 and CDR2 (germline): SGHDT, YYEEEE. V shed 2 bases, J shed 4 bases, and the junction held 4 bases outside the gene matches. For the CDR3, the DNA is TGTGCCAGCAGCTTCACCGGGACAGGGGGAGAGACCCAGTACTTC. Protein: CASSFTGTGGETQYF.

The J gene is TRBJ2-7, the V gene TRBV25-1, with TRBD1 identical over 7 bases. The germline V gene has CDR1 MGHDK and CDR2 SYGVNS. The CDR3 contains 13 residues. V trimming: 8 bases; J trimming: 5 bases; junction bases outside the gene matches: 9. Here the CDR3 reads CASGRQGFNEQYF. The CDR3, as DNA: TGTGCCAGCGGACGACAGGGTTTCAACGAGCAGTACTTC.

In this sample, this clone turned up once. CDR3 protein: CASSPGRADTDTQYF. The CDR3 DNA sequence: TGCGCCAGCAGTCCCGGACGGGCGGACACAGATACGCAGTATTTT. The chain employs TRBV5-1 and TRBJ2-3; D gene uncertain. This CDR3 is 15 amino acids long. V lost 5 bases, J lost 2 bases, and 15 bases lay in between. From germline, CDR1 is SGHRS and CDR2 YFSETQ.

The J gene is TRBJ2-2, the V gene TRBV11-2, with D unresolved. In germline, CDR1 is SGHAT, CDR2 FQNNGV. The CDR3 loop spans 14 amino acids. Trimming pared 2 bases from V and 2 bases from J, leaving 6 bases between. The CDR3 region has the DNA TGTGCCAGCAGCTTACAGCGAAACACCGGGGAGCTGTTTTTT. Protein: CASSLQRNTGELFF.

This clone was seen only a few times. The chain recombines TRBV9 with TRBJ1-5; D not resolved. Trimming took 3 bases from V and 0 from J, leaving 10 bases between them. The CDR3 is 15 residues long. Germline values: CDR1 SGDLS, CDR2 YYNGEE. This CDR3 is CASSETSYSNQPQHF. CDR3 nucleotide sequence: TGTGCCAGCAGCGAGACATCTTATAGCAATCAGCCCCAGCATTTT.

V usage is TRBV6-5 and J usage is TRBJ1-6; the D gene is possibly TRBD1 (6 bases). CDR1 MNHEY and CDR2 SVGAGI come from the germline V gene. This CDR3 region has 14 residues. Trimming removed 6 bases from V and 14 bases from J, with 20 bases in between. In nucleotides, the CDR3 is TGTGCCAGCAGACCCGAACAGGGTTCAAGGTCCCTCCACTTT. Its protein is CASRPEQGSRSLHF.

The J gene is TRBJ2-7, the V gene TRBV4-3, with D unresolved. The CDR3 loop spans 15 amino acids. V lost 0 bases and J lost 3, with 12 bases in between. Germline loops: CDR1 LGHNA, CDR2 YSLEER. CDR3 coding DNA: TGCGCCAGCAGCCAAGAAAGAGGCGTTAACTACGAGCAGTACTTC. Residues: CASSQERGVNYEQYF.

This clone showed up just a few times. This sequence joins TRBV20-1 and TRBJ1-4; no clear D gene. Deletions cut 5 bases from V and 4 bases from J, with 5 bases between. Germline V gives CDR1 DFQATT, CDR2 SNEGSKA (reference sequence). The CDR3 length is 11 residues. Here the CDR3 DNA reads TGCAGTGCTGACTATAATGAAAAACTGTTTTTT. It is translated as CSADYNEKLFF.

V is TRBV10-3 and J is TRBJ1-3, with D unresolved. The CDR3 has 15 amino acids. Germline CDR1 and CDR2: ENHRY and SYGVKD. The V end was cut by 5 bases, the J end by 4 bases, with 15 bases between. Here the CDR3 DNA reads TGTGCCATCAGTACAAAGGGTTTTCCCGGAAACACCATATATTTT. Amino acid sequence: CAISTKGFPGNTIYF.

This chain connects TRBV19 to TRBJ2-2, with D tentatively TRBD1 (6 bases). The CDR3 spans 13 residues. V lost 10 bases and J lost 6, with 15 bases in between. Germline loops: CDR1 LNHDA, CDR2 SQIVND (reference sequence). CDR3 DNA sequence: TGTGCCACTAATCAACAGGGTTCCGGGGAGCTGTTTTTT. This encodes CATNQQGSGELFF.